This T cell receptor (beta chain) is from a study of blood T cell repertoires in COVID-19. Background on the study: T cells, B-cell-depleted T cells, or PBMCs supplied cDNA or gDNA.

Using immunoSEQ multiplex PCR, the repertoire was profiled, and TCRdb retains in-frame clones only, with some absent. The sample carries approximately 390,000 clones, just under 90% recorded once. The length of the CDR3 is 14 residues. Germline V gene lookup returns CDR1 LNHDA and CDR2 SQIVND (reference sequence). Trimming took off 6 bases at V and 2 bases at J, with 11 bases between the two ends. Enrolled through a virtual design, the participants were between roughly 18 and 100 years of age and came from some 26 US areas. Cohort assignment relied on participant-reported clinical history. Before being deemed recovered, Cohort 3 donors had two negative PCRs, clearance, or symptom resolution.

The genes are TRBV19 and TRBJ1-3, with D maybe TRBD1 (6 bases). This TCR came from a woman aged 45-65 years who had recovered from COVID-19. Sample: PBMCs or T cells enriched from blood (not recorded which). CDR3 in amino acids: CASRIQGPGNTIYF. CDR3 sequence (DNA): TGTGCCAGTAGGATACAGGGTCCTGGAAACACCATATATTTT.